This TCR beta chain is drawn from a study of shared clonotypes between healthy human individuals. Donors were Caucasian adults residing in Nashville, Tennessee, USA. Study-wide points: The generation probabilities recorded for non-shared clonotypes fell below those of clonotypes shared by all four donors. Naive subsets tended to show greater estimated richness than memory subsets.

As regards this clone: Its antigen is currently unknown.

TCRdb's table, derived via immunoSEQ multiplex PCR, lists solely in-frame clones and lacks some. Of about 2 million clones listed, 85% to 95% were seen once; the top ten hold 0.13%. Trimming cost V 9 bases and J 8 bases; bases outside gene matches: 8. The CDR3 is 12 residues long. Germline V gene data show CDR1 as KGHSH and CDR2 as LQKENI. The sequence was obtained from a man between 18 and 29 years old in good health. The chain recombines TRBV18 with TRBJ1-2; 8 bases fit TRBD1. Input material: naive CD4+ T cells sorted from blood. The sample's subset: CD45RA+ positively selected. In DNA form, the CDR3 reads TGTGCCAGTGCGACAGGGGATGGAGGCTACACCTTC. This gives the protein CASATGDGGYTF. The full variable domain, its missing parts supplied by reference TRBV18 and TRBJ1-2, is NAGVMQNPRHLVRRRGQEARLRCSPMKGHSHVYWYRQLPEEGLKFMVYLQKENIIDESGMPKERFSAEFPKEGPSILRIQQVVRGDSAAYFCASATGDGGYTFGSGTRLTVV.